This record concerns one T cell receptor beta chain sequence. In the original workflow: Amplification of reference gene primers was used by the study to estimate nucleated cell counts. The method was immunoSEQ multiplex PCR; TCRdb's version includes in-frame clones alone and lacks a portion of them. That table is the source of V, J and clone size, and D and trimming were worked out from the DNA. This table holds about 210,000 clones, approximately 82% found once. The data belong to a study of blood T cell repertoires in COVID-19. Study-level information: There were acute and convalescent COVID-19 samples, and they came from the United States, Italy and Spain. From T cells, B-cell-depleted T cells, or PBMCs came the material, which was cDNA or gDNA.

The CDR3 length is 13 residues. Trimming removed 1 base from V and 4 bases from J, with 5 bases in between. Germline V gives CDR1 WSHSY, CDR2 SAAADI. The chain employs TRBV10-2 and TRBJ1-5; D unresolved. Specimen: peripheral blood. The clonotype originates from a middle-aged man with active or convalescent COVID-19. CDR3 coding DNA: TGCGCCAGCAGTGAGTTGAGTAATCAGCCCCAGCATTTT. Residues: CASSELSNQPQHF.